Each of the 6 T cell receptor beta chains below was sequenced from the same sample in a study of cytomegalovirus exposure and HLA in healthy donors. Using immunoSEQ multiplex PCR, the repertoire was profiled, and TCRdb retains in-frame clones only, with some absent. The sample has some 140,000 clones; approximately 85% are singletons. The sample was PBMCs. These receptors were taken from a woman aged 25 to 39 in good health and CMV-seronegative.

The CDR3 DNA follows: TGTGCCAGCAGCTTAGATCCCGGGTATAATTCACCCCTCCACTTT. Translation gives CASSLDPGYNSPLHF. This chain joins TRBV7-8 and TRBJ1-6; no clear D gene. Germline V gives CDR1 SGHVS, CDR2 FQNEAQ. This CDR3 contains 15 residues. V was trimmed by 1 base and J by 4 bases, leaving 8 bases between them. Drawing the rest from reference TRBV7-8 and TRBJ1-6, the complete variable domain is GAGVSQSPRYKVAKRGQDVALRCDPISGHVSLFWYQQALGQGPEFLTYFQNEAQLDKSGLPSDRFFAERPEGSVSTLKIQRTQQEDSAVYLCASSLDPGYNSPLHFGNGTRLTVT.

The chain couples TRBV18 to TRBJ1-2, with TRBD1 matching over 8 bases. J gave up 8 bases and V 3 bases, and 11 bases lay outside the gene matches. Germline V gives CDR1 KGHSH, CDR2 LQKENI. The CDR3 consists of 15 residues. CDR3 sequence: CASSPPDRVVDGYTF. The CDR3 bases are TGTGCCAGCTCACCCCCGGACAGGGTGGTTGACGGCTACACCTTC.

The rearrangement links TRBV30 to TRBJ2-1, with 9 nucleotides matching TRBD2. Trimming at V came to 3 bases and at J to 8 bases, leaving 11 bases not matched to a gene. This CDR3 is 15 amino acids long. Germline V gene sequence: CDR1 GTSNPN, CDR2 SVGIG (reference sequence). The CDR3 is CAWSRTRAGGDEQFF. Here the CDR3 DNA reads TGTGCCTGGAGCCGGACTAGAGCGGGGGGTGATGAGCAGTTCTTC.

This rearrangement joins TRBV6-1 to TRBJ1-5, with TRBD1 identical over 9 bases. V was pared by 6 bases and J by 6 bases, with 6 bases of the junction left unmatched. CDR3 size: 14 residues. The germline V gene encodes CDR1 MNHNS and CDR2 SASEGT. The CDR3 DNA follows: TGTGCCAGCAGAGGACAGGGGAAGGGTCAGCCCCAGCATTTT. Its protein product is CASRGQGKGQPQHF.

The CDR3 loop is CASSDDKFSGNTIYF. Written as DNA, the CDR3 is TGTGCCAGCAGCGATGACAAATTCTCTGGAAACACCATATATTTT. The V gene is TRBV5-4, the J gene TRBJ1-3; no reliable D call. V lost 4 bases to trimming and J lost 0 bases, with 11 bases between them. Per germline, CDR1 SGHNT and CDR2 YYREEE (reference sequence). There are 15 residues in the CDR3.

The rearrangement uses TRBV7-6 and TRBJ1-5; the match to TRBD1 covers 10 bases. Germline values: CDR1 SGHVS, CDR2 FNYEAQ. J gave up 9 bases and V 5 bases, and 10 bases lay outside the gene matches. This CDR3 spans 15 amino acids. DNA of the CDR3: TGTGCCAGCAGCGAGGGGACAGGGGATGTGGGGCCCCAGCATTTT. Amino acid sequence: CASSEGTGDVGPQHF.